This TCR beta chain was recovered during a study of blood T cell repertoires in COVID-19. Turning to the study itself: Acute and convalescent COVID-19 specimens originated in the United States, Italy and Spain. The analysed material was cDNA or gDNA that came from T cells, B-cell-depleted T cells, or PBMCs.

Patients of the Seattle cohort, enrolled during active infection, were followed longitudinally. This CDR3 spans 14 amino acids. Deletions cut 6 bases from V and 7 bases from J, with 15 bases between. Per the germline V gene, CDR1 is MDHEN and CDR2 is SYDVKM. As handled by the study authors: Amplifying reference gene primers gave estimates of nucleated cell counts. Measured with immunoSEQ multiplex PCR; TCRdb has only the in-frame clones, and not every one. That table is the source of V, J and clone size, and D and trimming were worked out from the DNA. Of 150,000 to 200,000 clones listed, roughly 86% are singletons.

The V call is TRBV28, the J call TRBJ1-4, with D hard to call. The sequenced material came from peripheral blood. The receptor was isolated from a man between 60 and 70 years old with COVID-19, enrolled during active disease. CDR3 sequence reads: CASRFKPGGEKLFF. Written as DNA, the CDR3 is TGTGCCAGCAGATTTAAGCCGGGAGGTGAAAAACTGTTTTTT.